The 31 T cell receptor beta chains given below trace back to one sample, sequenced in a study of blood T cell repertoires in COVID-19. Clones were read by immunoSEQ multiplex PCR, and TCRdb kept only the in-frame ones, dropping some. The sample includes approximately 230,000 clones, about nine tenths seen only once; the top ten take about 6.3%. The sample comprised PBMCs or T cells enriched from blood (not recorded which). These TCRs come from a woman between 25 and 40 years old with acute COVID-19.

The chain has TRBV28 and TRBJ1-2; 8 bases line up with TRBD1. The germline V gene encodes CDR1 MDHEN and CDR2 SYDVKM. V was pared by 3 bases and J by 8 bases, with 14 bases of the junction left unmatched. There are 16 residues in the CDR3. The CDR3 nucleotides are TGTGCCAGCAGTTTTTTTGTGACAGGGGCCCGGGAGGGCTACACCTTC. This sequence encodes CASSFFVTGAREGYTF.

The gene calls are TRBV21-1 and TRBJ2-1; the table names TRBD1, a call not compared with the DNA. TRBV21-1 is an annotated pseudogene. This CDR3 has 15 residues. The CDR3 DNA reads TGTGCCAGCAGCAAAGAGGCCTTCAGCAGGGATGAGCAGTTCTTC. This gives the protein CASSKEAFSRDEQFF.

The sample holds a few counts of this clone. This chain connects TRBV5-6 to TRBJ1-4, with unresolved D. Per the germline V gene, CDR1 is SGHDT and CDR2 is YYEEEE. The CDR3 sequence is 15 residues long. V shed 0 bases and J shed 4 bases, with 10 bases lying between them. CDR3 sequence (DNA): TGTGCCAGCAGCTTGGAGCGGAACCTTAATGAAAAACTGTTTTTT. Residues: CASSLERNLNEKLFF.

The chain employs TRBV3-1 (or the pseudogene TRBV3-2) and TRBJ1-5, with D possibly TRBD1 on 6 matching bases. CDR1 and CDR2 (germline): LGHDT, YNNKEL (reference sequence). V was trimmed by 0 bases and J by 3 bases, leaving 12 bases between them. The CDR3 covers 16 residues. Here the CDR3 reads CASSQDKTGTNQPQHF. CDR3 in DNA: TGTGCCAGCAGCCAAGATAAGACAGGTACCAATCAGCCCCAGCATTTT.

The chain joins TRBV18 to TRBJ1-4; tentatively, D is TRBD1 (6 bases). The ends were cut back, 2 bases at V and 8 bases at J, with 18 bases in the middle. The germline CDR1 and CDR2 sequences are KGHSH and LQKENI. The CDR3 totals 16 residues. DNA of the CDR3: TGTGCCAGCTCACCAAAAGCAATACAGGGTAGCGAAAAACTGTTTTTT. This sequence encodes CASSPKAIQGSEKLFF.

This clone was detected a few times. This chain joins TRBV6-2 or TRBV6-3 and TRBJ1-6; TRBD1 matches 8 bases. After removal of 6 bases from V and 9 bases from J, the junction contained 4 bases not matched to a gene. This CDR3 comprises 13 residues. Germline assignment: CDR1 MNHEY and CDR2 SVGEGT. The CDR3 protein is CASSGQGSSPLHF. The CDR3, as DNA: TGTGCCAGCAGCGGACAGGGAAGTTCACCCCTCCACTTT.

The gene calls are TRBV27 and TRBJ2-7; D may be TRBD1 (6 bases). This CDR3 comprises 14 residues. The germline V and J ends were trimmed by 3 bases and 2 bases, with 11 bases remaining between them. The germline V gene encodes CDR1 MNHEY and CDR2 SMNVEV (reference sequence). DNA for the CDR3: TGTGCCAGCAGTTTTTGGGACAAGCCCTACGAGCAGTACTTC. Protein product: CASSFWDKPYEQYF.

This clone appeared a single time. The chain recombines TRBV2 with TRBJ2-1, with D perhaps TRBD2 (6 bases). This CDR3 has 14 amino acids. The germline V gene has CDR1 SNHLY and CDR2 FYNNEI. The V end lost 1 base, the J end lost 9 bases, and 13 bases lay between the germline ends. The CDR3 DNA follows: TGTGCCAGCAGTGAAGGACTGGGTAGCGGTGAGCAGTTCTTC. Its protein product is CASSEGLGSGEQFF.

The J gene is TRBJ2-3, the V gene TRBV9; D gene ambiguous. CDR1 and CDR2 (germline): SGDLS, YYNGEE. There are 14 residues in the CDR3. The V and J ends lost 0 bases and 3 bases respectively, with 8 bases between them. CDR3 bases: TGTGCCAGCAGCGTAGACGCTCGGACAGATACGCAGTATTTT. Translating gives CASSVDARTDTQYF.

This chain connects TRBV9 to TRBJ1-1; D may be TRBD1 (6 bases). The CDR3 consists of 15 residues. From germline, CDR1 is SGDLS and CDR2 YYNGEE. Trimming pared 0 bases from V and 6 bases from J, leaving 15 bases between. CDR3 amino acids: CASSVDPRGTAEAFF. The CDR3 DNA follows: TGTGCCAGCAGCGTAGATCCCAGGGGAACGGCTGAAGCTTTCTTT.

This rearrangement joins TRBV5-1 to TRBJ2-7, with D possibly being TRBD2 (5 bases). CDR1 and CDR2 from the germline V gene are SGHRS and YFSETQ. Trimming left V 4 bases short and J 0 bases short, with 14 bases between. This CDR3 comprises 15 residues. The CDR3 is CASSPTDGISYEQYF. CDR3 coding DNA: TGCGCCAGCAGCCCAACGGACGGGATCTCCTACGAGCAGTACTTC.

This clone was picked up one time. The chain uses TRBV6-5 and TRBJ2-2; 7 bases agree with TRBD2. CDR1 and CDR2 from the germline V gene are MNHEY and SVGAGI. CDR3 length: 15 amino acids. After removal of 5 bases from V and 1 base from J, the junction contained 4 bases not matched to a gene. In DNA, the CDR3 is TGTGCCAGCAGTAGACTAGCAAGGAACACCGGGGAGCTGTTTTTT. It specifies CASSRLARNTGELFF.

This chain joins TRBV5-1 and TRBJ2-2; D gene unclear. This CDR3 has 13 residues. CDR1 is SGHRS, CDR2 YFSETQ, per germline. Trimming pared 0 bases from V and 5 bases from J, leaving 5 bases between. In DNA, the CDR3 is TGCGCCAGCAGCTTGGTTGTAACCGGGGAGCTGTTTTTT. This gives the protein CASSLVVTGELFF.

This chain joins TRBV2 and TRBJ2-7; TRBD1 might be the D (5 bases). CDR1 and CDR2 (germline): SNHLY, FYNNEI. This CDR3 region has 14 residues. V lost 2 bases, J lost 1 base, and 9 bases lay in between. The CDR3, as DNA: TGTGCCAGCAGTGAAACCGACAGTTCCTACGAGCAGTACTTC. This codes for CASSETDSSYEQYF. Using reference TRBV2 and TRBJ2-7 for the parts outside the CDR3, the full variable domain is EPEVTQTPSHQVTQMGQEVILRCVPISNHLYFYWYRQILGQKVEFLVSFYNNEISEKSEIFDDQFSVERPDGSNFTLKIRSTKLEDSAMYFCASSETDSSYEQYFGPGTRLTVT.

V and J are TRBV10-3 and TRBJ2-3, with D perhaps matching TRBD2 (5 bases). Germline V gene sequence: CDR1 ENHRY, CDR2 SYGVKD. With 3 bases removed from V and 4 bases from J, the gap between germline ends came to 11 bases. The CDR3 runs to 14 residues. The CDR3 coding sequence is TGTGCCATCAGTGAAAGCGGTTCGCCAGATACGCAGTATTTT. This translates into CAISESGSPDTQYF.

The chain uses TRBV28 and TRBJ2-7; D might be TRBD2 (6 bases). This CDR3 comprises 12 residues. Germline loops: CDR1 MDHEN, CDR2 SYDVKM. The V gene lost 3 bases and the J gene lost 6 bases, with 9 bases spanning the gap. This CDR3 reads CASSLAGTEQYF. DNA for the CDR3: TGTGCCAGCAGTTTGGCGGGGACCGAGCAGTACTTC.

The chain has TRBV6-1 and TRBJ1-1, with D maybe TRBD1 (6 bases). The CDR3 runs 14 residues. Germline loops: CDR1 MNHNS, CDR2 SASEGT. The V gene lost 3 bases and the J gene lost 7 bases, with 15 bases spanning the gap. This CDR3 is CASSDLWGRGEAFF. For the CDR3, the DNA is TGTGCCAGCAGTGATTTATGGGGGCGCGGTGAAGCTTTCTTT.

V usage is TRBV18 and J usage is TRBJ1-2; D unresolved. Per germline, CDR1 KGHSH and CDR2 LQKENI. CDR3 length: 16 amino acids. Trimming took off 1 base at V and 5 bases at J, with 17 bases between the two ends. The chain's CDR3 is CASSPLSRRVGYGYTF. In nucleotides, the CDR3 is TGTGCCAGCTCACCACTTTCCCGTCGAGTCGGGTATGGCTACACCTTC.

The chain has TRBV5-1 and TRBJ2-7, with TRBD1 matching 9 bases. In germline, CDR1 is SGHRS, CDR2 YFSETQ. The length of the CDR3 is 16 residues. J was trimmed by 4 bases and V by 0 bases; bases with no gene match: 8. This CDR3 is CASSLAETGGPYEQYF. CDR3 coding DNA: TGCGCCAGCAGCTTGGCCGAGACAGGGGGGCCGTACGAGCAGTACTTC. Using reference TRBV5-1 and TRBJ2-7 for the parts outside the CDR3, the full variable domain is KAGVTQTPRYLIKTRGQQVTLSCSPISGHRSVSWYQQTPGQGLQFLFEYFSETQRNKGNFPGRFSGRQFSNSRSEMNVSTLELGDSALYLCASSLAETGGPYEQYFGPGTRLTVT.

The V and J genes are TRBV9 and TRBJ2-1; weak D call: TRBD2 (5 bases). The CDR3 runs 16 residues. Germline CDR1 SGDLS, CDR2 YYNGEE. The V and J ends lost 0 bases and 2 bases respectively, with 12 bases between them. The CDR3 is CASSVDWGAPYNEQFF. The CDR3 bases are TGTGCCAGCAGCGTAGATTGGGGAGCGCCCTACAATGAGCAGTTCTTC.

The table lists this clone with a few counts. The chain links TRBV19 to TRBJ2-1, with D maybe TRBD1 (5 bases). CDR1 and CDR2 (germline): LNHDA, SQIVND (reference sequence). V shed 5 bases and J shed 8 bases, with 16 bases lying between them. This CDR3 comprises 14 residues. The CDR3 region is CASSLMGPGDEQFF. CDR3 nucleotides: TGTGCCAGTAGTCTTATGGGGCCGGGCGATGAGCAGTTCTTC. Full variable domain (rest looked up from reference TRBV19 and TRBJ2-1): DGGITQSPKYLFRKEGQNVTLSCEQNLNHDAMYWYRQDPGQGLRLIYYSQIVNDFQKGDIAEGYSVSREKKESFPLTVTSAQKNPTAFYLCASSLMGPGDEQFFGPGTRLTVL.

This clone was counted a few times. The chain has TRBV28 and TRBJ1-6; D not resolved. The V end was cut by 5 bases, the J end by 5 bases, with 13 bases between. CDR1 and CDR2 (germline): MDHEN, SYDVKM. This CDR3 is 15 amino acids long. The CDR3 DNA follows: TGTGCCAGCAGTGCCTTTGGGCCGGATAATTCACCCCTCCACTTT. Its translation: CASSAFGPDNSPLHF.

The chain carries TRBV21-1 and TRBJ1-5; the table assigns TRBD1, which was not confirmed against the DNA. TRBV21-1 is annotated as a pseudogene. This CDR3 spans 18 amino acids. CDR3 bases: TGTGCCAGCAGTGGCCGGGACAAGCCTCGGGGCAGCAATCAGCCCCAGCATTTT. This sequence encodes CASSGRDKPRGSNQPQHF.

The rearrangement uses TRBV5-1 and TRBJ1-5, with TRBD1 matching 8 bases. Trimming took 0 bases from V and 0 from J; bases not matched to a gene: 5. The CDR3 consists of 17 residues. Germline-derived CDR1 and CDR2 are SGHRS and YFSETQ. CDR3 amino acids: CASSLGPGGLSNQPQHF. For the CDR3, the DNA is TGCGCCAGCAGCTTGGGCCCAGGGGGCCTTAGCAATCAGCCCCAGCATTTT.

The CDR3: CASRKGLRTDTQYF. CDR3 nucleotide sequence: TGTGCCAGCAGAAAAGGACTTCGCACAGATACGCAGTATTTT. The V and J genes are TRBV6-5 and TRBJ2-3; D is perhaps TRBD2 (5 bases). Germline lookup yields CDR1 MNHEY and CDR2 SVGAGI. V shed 6 bases and J shed 1 base, with 11 bases lying between them. The CDR3 length is 14 residues.

The chain carries TRBV10-2 and TRBJ1-2, with a tentative D call TRBD1 (5 bases). The ends were cut back, 8 bases at V and 4 bases at J, with 26 bases in the middle. The CDR3 has 17 amino acids. Germline CDR1 WSHSY, CDR2 SAAADI. Here the CDR3 DNA reads TGCGCCAGCGGTACCGGGACGTGGCCTCTGGGGGGCTATGGCTACACCTTC. Protein sequence: CASGTGTWPLGGYGYTF.

The rearrangement uses TRBV27 and TRBJ1-2, with TRBD1 as a possible D gene (5 bases). This CDR3 has 15 amino acids. Germline loops: CDR1 MNHEY, CDR2 SMNVEV (reference sequence). V was clipped by 0 bases and J by 6 bases, with 14 bases between them. The CDR3 spells CASSLSARVVDGYTF. The CDR3 DNA follows: TGTGCCAGCAGTTTATCGGCCAGGGTTGTGGATGGCTACACCTTC.

This clone has a handful of counts. The V and J genes are TRBV2 and TRBJ1-5, with 7 bases identical to TRBD1. The length of the CDR3 is 14 residues. Germline CDR1 is SNHLY and CDR2 is FYNNEI. V lost 4 bases and J lost 6; bases outside the gene matches: 6. The CDR3 spells CASSVEGAGQPQHF. Here the CDR3 DNA reads TGTGCCAGCAGTGTAGAGGGGGCCGGTCAGCCCCAGCATTTT.

This clone showed up just a few times. The chain couples TRBV18 to TRBJ1-2; no firm D call. V was clipped by 2 bases and J by 8 bases, with 9 bases between them. The length of the CDR3 is 12 residues. Germline V CDR1 and CDR2: KGHSH, LQKENI. In nucleotides, the CDR3 is TGTGCCAGCTCACCAGCGGTGGCGGGCTACACCTTC. Protein sequence: CASSPAVAGYTF. Full variable domain (outside the CDR3, taken from reference TRBV18 and TRBJ1-2): NAGVMQNPRHLVRRRGQEARLRCSPMKGHSHVYWYRQLPEEGLKFMVYLQKENIIDESGMPKERFSAEFPKEGPSILRIQQVVRGDSAAYFCASSPAVAGYTFGSGTRLTVV.

CDR3 sequence reads: CASGIGAGGHEQFF. In nucleotides, the CDR3 is TGTGCTAGTGGTATAGGAGCGGGGGGGCATGAGCAGTTCTTC. The chain uses TRBV12-5 and TRBJ2-1; 10 positions agree with TRBD2. The CDR3 has 14 amino acids. Looked up from germline, CDR1 is LGHNT and CDR2 is FRNRAP. V shed 5 bases, J shed 8 bases, and the junction held 6 bases outside the gene matches.

The rearrangement joins TRBV27 to TRBJ1-2, with TRBD1 matching 7 bases. CDR1 is MNHEY, CDR2 SMNVEV, per germline (reference sequence). Unmatched junction bases numbered 10, after V lost 5 bases and J lost 1 base. The CDR3 has 16 amino acids. The CDR3 here is CASSPISGTDNYGYTF. The CDR3 nucleotides are TGTGCCAGCAGTCCCATCTCCGGGACAGATAACTATGGCTACACCTTC.